These T cell receptor beta chains were read from a single sample in a study of cytotoxic CD8 clonotypes in ibrutinib-treated CLL. The table came from immunoSEQ multiplex PCR; TCRdb's copy has only in-frame clones and leaves some out. The table records about 97,000 clones, around 77% of them present only once. Sequenced here: PBMCs, sampled after 24 months of ibrutinib treatment. The source of these receptors is a human donor with chronic lymphocytic leukemia. Both conserved end residues are part of each CDR3. A D gene is named only where the DNA matches it firmly. Expanded clones are given a class, and other clones once, few, many or no size at all.

NA | TRBJ2-1 | TRBV19 | TRBD1 | CASSIWGQSNEQFF | TGTGCCAGTAGTATCTGGGGACAGTCCAATGAGCAGTTCTTC
NA | TRBJ2-2 | TRBV2 | TRBD2 | CASSQLSLAGVAGELFF | TGTGCCAGCAGTCAATTGTCTCTAGCGGGAGTTGCCGGGGAGCTGTTTTTT
NA | TRBJ2-1 | TRBV27 | TRBD2 | CASSFPRSSGRAGFYNEQFF | TGTGCCAGCAGTTTCCCCCGATCTAGCGGGAGGGCCGGGTTCTACAATGAGCAGTTCTTC
NA | TRBJ1-1 | TRBV6-1 | NA | CASSEGWNTEAFF | TGTGCCAGCAGTGAAGGATGGAACACTGAAGCTTTCTTT
NA | TRBJ2-1 | TRBV6-6 | NA | CASSYFRGRERNEQFF | TGTGCCAGCAGTTACTTTAGGGGGCGGGAGAGGAATGAGCAGTTCTTC
NA | TRBJ2-3 | TRBV6-6 | NA | CASKRDTQYF | TGTGCCAGCAAGAGAGATACGCAGTATTTT
NA | TRBJ2-2 | TRBV6-5 | TRBD2 | CAIQSSGGNTGELFF | TGTGCCATCCAGAGCAGCGGGGGGAACACCGGGGAGCTGTTTTTT
NA | TRBJ2-3 | TRBV5-1 | TRBD2 | CASSPPGLAGADTQYF | TGCGCCAGCAGCCCCCCGGGACTAGCGGGTGCGGATACGCAGTATTTT
NA | TRBJ2-6 | TRBV7-9 | NA | CASSAGATGANVLTF | TGTGCCAGCAGCGCCGGCGCAACTGGGGCCAACGTCCTGACTTTC
NA | TRBJ2-1 | TRBV5-1 | TRBD1 | CASSWEKGQLMGQFF | TGCGCCAGCAGCTGGGAGAAGGGACAGCTCATGGGTCAGTTCTTC
NA | TRBJ2-7 | TRBV6-1 | NA | CASSEELTDRFVREYF | TGTGCCAGCAGTGAAGAATTGACAGACCGATTCGTAAGGGAGTACTTC
NA | TRBJ2-3 | TRBV2 | NA | CASSSGGYTDTQYF | TGTGCCAGCAGTTCAGGGGGGTACACAGATACGCAGTATTTT
NA | TRBJ1-2 | TRBV10-1 | NA | CASSESGAGLGQNYGYTF | TGCGCCAGCAGTGAGTCCGGGGCGGGGTTAGGGCAGAACTATGGCTACACCTTC
few | TRBJ1-6 | TRBV6-1 | NA | CASSYLNGSPLHF | TGTGCCAGCAGTTATCTCAATGGCTCACCCCTCCACTTT
NA | TRBJ2-1 | TRBV10-1 | TRBD2 | CASSPGLATGGYEQFF | TGCGCCAGCAGTCCAGGACTAGCGACTGGGGGGTATGAGCAGTTCTTC
NA | TRBJ2-7 | TRBV25-1 | NA | CASSEGLYSYEQYF | TGTGCCAGCAGTGAAGGGTTATATTCCTACGAGCAGTACTTC
NA | TRBJ2-1 | TRBV6-6 | NA | CASNEGLSSYNEQFF | TGTGCCAGCAACGAGGGCTTGAGCTCCTACAATGAGCAGTTCTTC
NA | TRBJ2-5 | TRBV5-1 | NA | CASSVGPEETQYF | TGCGCCAGCAGTGTTGGGCCTGAAGAGACCCAGTACTTC
NA | TRBJ2-1 | TRBV12-5 | NA | CASGYGGGAISYNEQFF | TGTGCTAGTGGTTACGGAGGAGGGGCTATATCCTACAATGAGCAGTTCTTC
few | TRBJ1-2 | TRBV18 | NA | CASSPGQAGNGYTF | TGTGCCAGCTCACCAGGTCAGGCGGGCAATGGCTACACCTTC
few | TRBJ1-2 | TRBV28 | NA | CASTNGGAASNYGYTF | TGTGCCAGCACTAATGGTGGTGCAGCCTCCAACTATGGCTACACCTTC
once | TRBJ1-4 | TRBV19 | TRBD1 | CASRDRGRDEKLFF | TGTGCCAGTAGGGACAGGGGGCGAGATGAAAAACTGTTTTTT
few | TRBJ1-3 | TRBV9 | NA | CASSPPSRGNTIYF | TGTGCCAGCAGCCCACCTAGTAGGGGAAACACCATATATTTT
NA | TRBJ1-6 | TRBV9 | NA | CASSATGSPLHF | TGTGCCAGCAGCGCGACAGGCTCACCCCTCCACTTT
few | TRBJ1-5 | TRBV20-1 | TRBD1 | CSAYRGPAQHF | TGCAGTGCATACAGGGGGCCGGCCCAGCATTTT
NA | TRBJ2-1 | TRBV6-6 | TRBD2 | CASSGTINEQFF | TGTGCCAGCAGCGGGACTATTAATGAGCAGTTCTTC
NA | TRBJ1-5 | TRBV10-3 | TRBD1 | CAISVQGDQPQHF | TGTGCCATCAGTGTTCAGGGGGATCAGCCCCAGCATTTT
NA | TRBJ2-7 | TRBV2 | TRBD1 | CASRGDRGGEQYF | TGTGCCAGCAGGGGGGACAGGGGAGGCGAGCAGTACTTC
few | TRBJ1-2 | TRBV6-1 | TRBD1 | CAGRAGQGGNYGYTF | TGTGCCGGAAGGGCCGGACAGGGTGGTAACTATGGCTACACCTTC
NA | TRBJ1-1 | TRBV7-9 | NA | CASSAGQNTEAFF | TGTGCCAGCAGCGCGGGCCAGAACACTGAAGCTTTCTTT
NA | TRBJ2-1 | TRBV7-9 | NA | CASSSQRPLGFYNEQFF | TGTGCCAGCAGCTCACAGCGGCCCCTGGGGTTTTACAATGAGCAGTTCTTC
once | TRBJ2-4 | TRBV4-1 | NA | CASSQDSRGRAKNIQYF | TGCGCCAGCAGCCAAGATTCGAGAGGTAGAGCCAAAAACATTCAGTACTTC
few | TRBJ2-7 | TRBV28 | NA | CASSLATPPRVEQYF | TGTGCCAGCAGTTTAGCAACTCCCCCGCGAGTCGAGCAGTACTTC
NA | TRBJ2-6 | TRBV4-1 | TRBD1 | CASSPGQHSGANVLTF | TGCGCCAGCAGCCCGGGACAGCACTCTGGGGCCAACGTCCTGACTTTC
NA | TRBJ1-3 | TRBV15 | NA | CATSREGSGNTIYF | TGTGCCACCAGCAGAGAGGGTTCTGGAAACACCATATATTTT
NA | TRBJ1-3 | TRBV9 | TRBD1 | CASSEAPGTANSGNTIYF | TGTGCCAGCAGCGAGGCCCCCGGGACAGCCAACTCTGGAAACACCATATATTTT
NA | TRBJ1-2 | TRBV7-3 | NA | CASSLSGSYGYTF | TGTGCCAGCAGCTTATCAGGGAGCTATGGCTACACCTTC
NA | TRBJ2-3 | TRBV5-1 | TRBD1 | CASSPTPTGSGADTQYF | TGCGCCAGCAGCCCAACGCCGACAGGGAGCGGCGCAGATACGCAGTATTTT
few | TRBJ1-5 | TRBV30 | NA | CAWSSGANQPQHF | TGTGCCTGGAGTTCGGGGGCAAATCAGCCCCAGCATTTT
NA | TRBJ2-1 | TRBV28 | TRBD1 | CASIGGQGTYNEQFF | TGTGCCAGCATTGGGGGACAGGGGACATACAATGAGCAGTTCTTC
NA | TRBJ1-5 | TRBV7-2 | NA | CASSGGRINQPQHF | TGTGCCAGCTCGGGGGGACGGATCAATCAGCCCCAGCATTTT
NA | TRBJ2-7 | TRBV15 | TRBD1 | CATSRERDRGPREQYF | TGTGCCACCAGCAGAGAACGGGACAGGGGGCCGCGCGAGCAGTACTTC
many | TRBJ1-5 | TRBV5-1 | NA | CASRPDGYSNQPQHF | TGCGCCAGCAGGCCCGACGGTTATAGCAATCAGCCCCAGCATTTT
many | TRBJ1-2 | TRBV28 | NA | CASSYTASNYGYTF | TGTGCCAGCAGTTATACAGCCTCTAACTATGGCTACACCTTC
NA | TRBJ1-2 | TRBV5-1 | NA | CASSLESRMDGYTF | TGCGCCAGCAGCTTGGAATCCAGGATGGATGGCTACACCTTC
NA | TRBJ2-1 | TRBV19 | NA | CASTGAPRGEQFF | TGTGCCAGTACGGGGGCCCCACGGGGTGAGCAGTTCTTC
NA | TRBJ1-1 | TRBV5-1 | TRBD1 | CASSPGQGREDEAFF | TGCGCCAGCAGCCCAGGACAGGGAAGGGAGGATGAAGCTTTCTTT
NA | TRBJ1-2 | TRBV18 | NA | CASSPTQGERDGYTF | TGTGCCAGCTCACCCACGCAGGGTGAGAGGGATGGCTACACCTTC
once | TRBJ2-5 | TRBV20-1 | NA | CSASLAETQYF | TGCAGTGCTAGTCTAGCGGAGACCCAGTACTTC
NA | TRBJ1-4 | TRBV6-5 | NA | CASSYSGGKYEKLFF | TGTGCCAGCAGTTACTCGGGGGGGAAATATGAAAAACTGTTTTTT
NA | TRBJ2-5 | TRBV7-9 | NA | CASRGAGETQYF | TGTGCCAGCAGGGGCGCGGGGGAGACCCAGTACTTC